This T cell receptor (beta chain) was profiled in a study of shared clonotypes between healthy human individuals. Everyone who donated was a Caucasian adult who lived in Nashville, Tennessee. Data came from immunoSEQ multiplex PCR; TCRdb stores just in-frame clones and leaves some out. This table holds some 2,100,000 clones, nearly 97% found once. The V gene lost 3 bases and the J gene lost 2 bases, with 35 bases spanning the gap. Germline values: CDR1 SGDLS, CDR2 YYNGEE. The CDR3 sequence is 23 residues long. V and J are TRBV9 and TRBJ2-2; TRBD2 might be the D (6 bases). The receptor was derived from a man younger than 35 in good health. The sample taken for sequencing was naive CD4+ T cells sorted from blood. Subset: CD45RA+ positively selected. This CDR3 is CASSASYSWGVEDFPLNTGELFF. CDR3 nucleotides: TGTGCCAGCAGCGCCAGTTATTCCTGGGGGGTGGAGGATTTTCCTTTAAACACCGGGGAGCTGTTTTTT.